These T cell receptor beta chains were read from a single sample in a study of blood T cell repertoires in COVID-19. Sequencing was performed with immunoSEQ multiplex PCR; in TCRdb, only in-frame clones are kept and a portion is missing. The table records about 96,000 clones, 84% of them present only once. The sample comprised peripheral blood. The receptors shown here come from a woman aged 55-70 years with acute or convalescent COVID-19. Each CDR3 is given without its conserved first and last residue. Fields, in order: CDR3 length, J gene, clone size, V gene, CDR3 protein. For some rows the clone size is stated as once, few or many, or as a class when expanded; others skip it.

11 TRBJ1-2 - TRBV24-1 ATSVQGVGGYT
13 TRBJ2-1 - TRBV7-9 ASSLRAGGLDEQF
9 TRBJ1-1 few TRBV6-2/TRBV6-3 ASNPTGDAF
13 TRBJ2-1 - TRBV7-2 ASRSLAGGYNEQF
15 TRBJ1-3 - TRBV19 ASSRTGGASSGNTIY
15 TRBJ2-2 - TRBV28 ASSFPLGGGNTGELF
13 TRBJ2-1 - TRBV27 ASSLMRGPYNEQF
13 TRBJ1-1 once TRBV5-1 ASSFRTRGLTEAF
11 TRBJ1-6 - TRBV2 ASSATGNSPLH
13 TRBJ2-1 - TRBV2 ASRTRDRGLGEQF
13 TRBJ1-1 few TRBV5-4 ASSRASQGTTEAF
12 TRBJ2-7 - TRBV2 ASSATSVTYEQY
12 TRBJ2-7 once TRBV19 ASSIFRGNYEQY